This record covers a single T cell receptor beta chain. Its antigen is unidentified. V was cut by 1 base and J by 6 bases, with 12 bases left in between. Germline V gene data show CDR1 as SGHAT and CDR2 as FQNNGV. The CDR3 sequence is 14 residues long. The sample belongs to a study of regulatory T cells in long-lasting Graves disease. Regarding the study as a whole: Under persistent disease, TRBV28, TRBJ1-2 and TRBJ2-5 were used preferentially.

Researchers made TCR beta libraries by using iRepertoire HTBI primers and running Arm-PCR on CDR3 regions. TCRdb reprocessed the multiplex PCR reads via MiXCR and lists one record per CDR3 protein. The table has about 660,000 distinct CDR3 sequences, 25% to 35% seen once. Time point reported: persistent/refractory GD, antithyroid drugs over 5 years with positive TRAb. RNA from PBMCs was the source of the TCR library. EDTA tubes were used for drawing roughly 9 milliliters of peripheral blood. The specimen comprised peripheral blood mononuclear cells (PBMCs), sampled when the disease was refractory, from a patient treated with antithyroid drugs. The TCR comes from a female donor with Graves disease. The V and J genes are TRBV11-2 and TRBJ1-2; D is uncertain. The CDR3 DNA is TGTGCCAGCAGCTTAGTCCCCAGGCCGGATGGCTACACCTTC. It specifies CASSLVPRPDGYTF.